What follows describes a single T cell receptor (beta chain). 13 Jbeta primers and 60 Vbeta primers were used for the PCR. Libraries were prepared by immunoSEQ multiplex PCR; TCRdb keeps only in-frame clonotypes and omits some of them. The sample shows about 90,000 clones, approximately 84% of them seen only once. The sample comes from a study of cytomegalovirus exposure and HLA in healthy donors. Germline assignment: CDR1 SGHRS and CDR2 YFSETQ. J lost 6 bases, V lost 5 bases, and 2 bases had no gene match. This CDR3 has 12 amino acids. The J gene is TRBJ1-2, the V gene TRBV5-1, with 9 bases aligning to TRBD1. This receptor was identified in a man between 18 and 35 years old in good health and CMV-seronegative. The sequenced sample consisted of PBMCs. CDR3 sequence: CASRGQGDGYTF. The CDR3 DNA sequence: TGCGCCAGCAGGGGACAGGGTGATGGCTACACCTTC.